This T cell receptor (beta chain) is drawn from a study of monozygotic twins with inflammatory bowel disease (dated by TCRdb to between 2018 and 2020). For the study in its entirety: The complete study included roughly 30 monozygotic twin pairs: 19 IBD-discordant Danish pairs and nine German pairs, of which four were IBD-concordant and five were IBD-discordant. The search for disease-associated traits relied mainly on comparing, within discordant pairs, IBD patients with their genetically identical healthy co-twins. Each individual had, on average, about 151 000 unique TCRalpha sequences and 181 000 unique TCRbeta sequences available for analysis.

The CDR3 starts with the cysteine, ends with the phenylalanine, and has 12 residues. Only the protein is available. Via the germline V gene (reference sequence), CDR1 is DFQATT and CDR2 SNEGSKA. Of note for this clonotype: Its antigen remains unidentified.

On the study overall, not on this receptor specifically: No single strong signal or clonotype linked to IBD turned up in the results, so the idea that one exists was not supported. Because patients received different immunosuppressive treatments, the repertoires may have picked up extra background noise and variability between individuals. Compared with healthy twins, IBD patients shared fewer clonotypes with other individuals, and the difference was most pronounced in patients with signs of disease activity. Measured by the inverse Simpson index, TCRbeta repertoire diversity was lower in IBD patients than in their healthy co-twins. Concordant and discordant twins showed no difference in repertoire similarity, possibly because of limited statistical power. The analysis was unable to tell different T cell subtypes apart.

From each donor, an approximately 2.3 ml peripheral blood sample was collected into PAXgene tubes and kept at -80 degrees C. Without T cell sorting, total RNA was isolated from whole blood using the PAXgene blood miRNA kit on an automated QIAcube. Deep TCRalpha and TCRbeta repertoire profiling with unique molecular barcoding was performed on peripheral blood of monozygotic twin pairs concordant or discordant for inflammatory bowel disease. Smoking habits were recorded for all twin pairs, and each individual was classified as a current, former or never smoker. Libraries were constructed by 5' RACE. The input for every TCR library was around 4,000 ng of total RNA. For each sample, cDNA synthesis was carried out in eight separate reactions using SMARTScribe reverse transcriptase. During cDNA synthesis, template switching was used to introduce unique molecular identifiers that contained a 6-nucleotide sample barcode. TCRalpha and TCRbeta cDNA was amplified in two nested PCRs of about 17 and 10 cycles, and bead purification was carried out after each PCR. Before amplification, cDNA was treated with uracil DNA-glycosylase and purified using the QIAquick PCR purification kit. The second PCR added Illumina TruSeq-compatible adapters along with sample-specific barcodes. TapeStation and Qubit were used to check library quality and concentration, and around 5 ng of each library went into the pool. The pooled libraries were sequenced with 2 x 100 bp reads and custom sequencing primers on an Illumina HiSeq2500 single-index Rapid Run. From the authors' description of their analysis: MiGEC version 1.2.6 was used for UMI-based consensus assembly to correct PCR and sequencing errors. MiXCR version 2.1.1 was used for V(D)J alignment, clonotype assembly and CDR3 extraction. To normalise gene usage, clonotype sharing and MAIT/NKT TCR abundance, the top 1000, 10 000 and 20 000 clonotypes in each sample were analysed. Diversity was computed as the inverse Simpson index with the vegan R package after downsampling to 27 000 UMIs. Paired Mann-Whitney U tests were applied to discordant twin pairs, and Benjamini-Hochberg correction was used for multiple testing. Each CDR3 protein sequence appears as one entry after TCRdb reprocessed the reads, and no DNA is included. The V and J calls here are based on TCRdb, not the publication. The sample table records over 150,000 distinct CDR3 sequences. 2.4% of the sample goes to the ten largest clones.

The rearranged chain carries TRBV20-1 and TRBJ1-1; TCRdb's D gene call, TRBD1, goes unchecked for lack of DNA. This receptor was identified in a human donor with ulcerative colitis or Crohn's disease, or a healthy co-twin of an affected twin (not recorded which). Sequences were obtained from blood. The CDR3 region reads CSALQGDTEAFF.